This T cell receptor (beta chain) was sequenced for a study of radiation and T cells in renal cell carcinoma. Overall study: Nephrectomy followed 15 Gy stereotactic body radiation by 4 weeks. Findings and caveats of the study: No pretreatment tumor biopsies were available for baseline clonotypes. From baseline, blood top tumor clonotypes peaked at 2 weeks post-radiation.

This clone was seen only a few times. Its antigen is as yet unknown. V lost 4 bases to trimming and J lost 8 bases, with 17 bases between them. Germline V gene data show CDR1 as MDHEN and CDR2 as SYDVKM. The CDR3 runs 15 residues. Profiled with immunoSEQ multiplex PCR; TCRdb holds only in-frame clones, not every one. The sample holds approximately 110,000 clones; approximately 82% are singletons and the top ten take about 2.9%. Time point of the sample: baseline pretreatment blood. Noted treatment: 15 Gy SBRT to primary tumor, nephrectomy 4 weeks later. After SBRT, blood was collected at 2 and 4 weeks, plus baseline.

V usage is TRBV28 and J usage is TRBJ1-4; weak D call: TRBD1 (5 bases). The source was blood, collected from a patient whose treatment included radiotherapy and nephrectomy. The receptor was isolated from a woman aged 55-69 years with renal cell carcinoma. CDR3 region: CASSSLTVREEKLFF. As DNA, the CDR3 is TGTGCCAGCAGTTCGTTGACAGTCAGGGAGGAAAAACTGTTTTTT.